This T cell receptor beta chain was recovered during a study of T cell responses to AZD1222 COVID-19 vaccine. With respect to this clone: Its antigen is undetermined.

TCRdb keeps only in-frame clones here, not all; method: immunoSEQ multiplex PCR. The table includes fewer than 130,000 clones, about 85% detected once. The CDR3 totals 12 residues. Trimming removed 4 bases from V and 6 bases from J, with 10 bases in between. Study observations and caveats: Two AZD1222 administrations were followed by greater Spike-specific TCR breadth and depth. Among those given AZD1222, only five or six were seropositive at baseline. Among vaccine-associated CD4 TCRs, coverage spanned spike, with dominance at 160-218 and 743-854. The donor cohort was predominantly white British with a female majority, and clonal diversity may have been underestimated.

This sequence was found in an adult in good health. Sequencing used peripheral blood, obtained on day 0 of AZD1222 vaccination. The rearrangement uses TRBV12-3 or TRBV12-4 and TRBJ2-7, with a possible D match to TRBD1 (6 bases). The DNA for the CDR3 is TGTGCCAGCAGTTCACAGGGTACCGAGCAGTACTTC. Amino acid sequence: CASSSQGTEQYF.